This passage covers 20 T cell receptor beta chains from one sample sequenced in a study of T-cell reconstitution after alpha-beta-depleted transplantation in children. The TCRbeta library incorporated unique molecular identifiers. TCRdb passed the PCR reads through MiXCR, listing each CDR3 protein once. Among under 850,000 distinct CDR3 sequences listed, around 13% were seen once. The sample consisted of PBMCs, taken before TCRalphabeta/CD19-depleted stem cell transplant. Every receptor here comes from a girl aged 2-10 years with congenital amegakaryocytic thrombocytopenia, due to receive a stem cell transplant.

The CDR3 region is CSEELAGRPNEQFF. The CDR3 DNA sequence: TGCAGCGAGGAACTAGCGGGAAGGCCTAATGAGCAGTTCTTC. J is TRBJ2-1 and V is TRBV29-1; 10 bases map to TRBD2. The germline gives CDR1 SQVTM, CDR2 ANQGSEA. The CDR3 consists of 14 residues. V gave up 7 bases and J gave up 7 bases; unmatched junction bases: 10.

V is TRBV5-1 and J is TRBJ2-7, with TRBD2 matching over 7 bases. The CDR3 consists of 14 residues. Germline values: CDR1 SGHRS, CDR2 YFSETQ. Trimming at V came to 3 bases and at J to 0 bases, leaving 3 bases not matched to a gene. CDR3 sequence reads: CASSSERDSYEQYF. CDR3 DNA sequence: TGCGCCAGCAGCTCTGAGCGGGACTCCTACGAGCAGTACTTC.

This clonotype occurred many times. The chain joins TRBV12-3 or TRBV12-4 to TRBJ2-7; the D gene is possibly TRBD1 (5 bases). The length of the CDR3 is 14 residues. The V and J ends lost 3 bases and 0 bases respectively, with 9 bases between them. The CDR3 region has the DNA TGTGCCAGCAGTTTTGGGGCCTCCTCCTACGAGCAGTACTTC. Residues: CASSFGASSYEQYF.

In its sample, this clonotype was seen many times. This sequence joins TRBV7-9 and TRBJ2-5, with 8 bases identical to TRBD1. Germline V gene sequence: CDR1 SEHNR, CDR2 FQNEAQ (reference sequence). Losses at the gene ends were 6 bases for V and 5 bases for J; bases not matched to a gene: 5. The CDR3 is 13 residues long. The CDR3 is CASRRTGSETQYF. CDR3 coding DNA: TGTGCCAGCAGACGGACAGGGTCCGAGACCCAGTACTTC.

This chain links TRBV15 with TRBJ2-1, with D uncertain. Germline CDR1 is LNHNV and CDR2 is YYDKDF (reference sequence). The CDR3 sequence is 11 residues long. V was clipped by 8 bases and J by 8 bases, with 10 bases between them. CDR3 residues: CATLPSDEQFF. DNA for the CDR3: TGTGCCACCCTACCCTCGGATGAGCAGTTCTTC.

The genes are TRBV12-3 or TRBV12-4 and TRBJ1-1; D remains ambiguous. V shed 3 bases and J shed 1 base, with 9 bases lying between them. The CDR3 is 14 amino acids. The CDR3 sequence is CASSFAGENTEAFF. CDR3 coding DNA: TGTGCCAGCAGTTTTGCTGGGGAGAACACTGAAGCTTTCTTT.

This clonotype has ten or more counts. The genes are TRBV5-8 and TRBJ2-2; D not certain. CDR1 and CDR2 from the germline V gene are SGHTS and YDEGEE. Trimming took 2 bases from V and 6 from J, leaving 17 bases between them. This CDR3 spans 16 amino acids. The CDR3 here is CASSFQPMSLSGELFF. As DNA, the CDR3 is TGTGCCAGCAGCTTCCAGCCGATGTCTCTCTCCGGGGAGCTGTTTTTT.

The rearrangement links TRBV11-2 to TRBJ2-2; D unclear. The germline gives CDR1 SGHAT, CDR2 FQNNGV. The CDR3 consists of 16 residues. The V end was cut by 5 bases, the J end by 0 bases, with 13 bases between. CDR3 in DNA: TGTGCCAGCAGCCACTACGACAACACGAACACCGGGGAGCTGTTTTTT. It specifies CASSHYDNTNTGELFF.

This chain connects TRBV27 to TRBJ2-7; tentative D call: TRBD1 (5 bases). CDR3 length equals 13 residues. Germline V gives CDR1 MNHEY, CDR2 SMNVEV (reference sequence). Between the trimmed V and J ends, which lost 1 base and 5 bases, there was a span of 9 bases. In DNA form, the CDR3 reads TGTGCCAGCAGTTTATATCCAGGGAACGAGCAGTACTTC. Protein sequence: CASSLYPGNEQYF.

This clonotype was observed a few times. The chain joins TRBV6-5 to TRBJ2-5; the D is unclear. CDR3 length: 16 residues. V was shortened by 4 bases and J by 3 bases, with 18 bases between the two germline ends. Germline V CDR1 and CDR2: MNHEY, SVGAGI. The CDR3 sequence: CASSSTYRTIEETQYF. The CDR3 bases are TGTGCCAGCAGTTCTACGTATCGGACGATAGAAGAGACCCAGTACTTC.

This clonotype was detected a few times. The genes are TRBV6-1 and TRBJ2-1, with D tentatively TRBD2 (6 bases). V was shortened by 10 bases and J by 6 bases, with 16 bases between the two germline ends. CDR3 length equals 13 residues. The V gene's germline CDR1 is MNHNS and CDR2 SASEGT. In DNA form, the CDR3 reads TGTGCCACCGGAGGGCCGAGTCTCAATGAGCAGTTCTTC. It codes for CATGGPSLNEQFF.

This clonotype was seen at least ten times. The chain recombines TRBV12-3 or TRBV12-4 with TRBJ2-1; 7 bases are a match to TRBD2. This CDR3 region has 14 residues. With 6 bases clipped from V and 7 bases from J, the junction kept 9 bases outside the gene matches. CDR3 sequence: CASRLSSGRNEQFF. CDR3 nucleotides: TGTGCCAGCAGGCTTTCTAGCGGAAGAAATGAGCAGTTCTTC.

This clonotype was picked up many times. This rearrangement joins TRBV4-1 to TRBJ1-2; 7 nucleotides match TRBD1. Trimming took 2 bases from V and 4 from J; bases not matched to a gene: 4. The germline CDR1 and CDR2 sequences are MGHRA and YSYEKL. The CDR3 spans 14 residues. CDR3 coding DNA: TGCGCCAGCAGCCAAAGGGGGCAACTCTATGGCTACACCTTC. It is translated as CASSQRGQLYGYTF.

This clonotype appeared many times. The chain recombines TRBV5-1 with TRBJ2-3, with 7 nucleotides matching TRBD2. The CDR3 runs 15 residues. V lost 4 bases and J lost 1; bases outside the gene matches: 6. Germline CDR1 SGHRS, CDR2 YFSETQ. As DNA, the CDR3 is TGCGCCAGCAGCCTCAGCGGGAAGGGCACAGATACGCAGTATTTT. Protein sequence: CASSLSGKGTDTQYF.

This clonotype was seen only a few times. The junction shows a germline mismatch at one end, possibly a read error. The CDR3 DNA reads as TGTGCCAGCAGCCAGACCCGGGGCGAGATGACGATCTTC. It translates to CASSQTRGEMTIF. J is TRBJ2-1 and V is TRBV7-9, with D perhaps given as TRBD1 or TRBD2 (5 bases each). Germline V gene sequence: CDR1 SEHNR, CDR2 FQNEAQ (reference sequence). The CDR3 is made up of 13 amino acids.

This clonotype was detected ten times or more. The V and J genes are TRBV7-9 and TRBJ1-3; the D gene is possibly TRBD1 (6 bases). Trimming left V 2 bases short and J 0 bases short, with 14 bases between. Looked up from germline, CDR1 is SEHNR and CDR2 is FQNEAQ (reference sequence). The CDR3 is made up of 17 amino acids. The CDR3 DNA reads TGTGCCAGCAGCTTAAGTCAGGGGCCAGACTCTGGAAACACCATATATTTT. The encoded protein is CASSLSQGPDSGNTIYF.

The chain carries TRBV5-5 and TRBJ1-1, with D uncertain. Trimming pared 1 base from V and 1 base from J, leaving 5 bases between. In germline, CDR1 is SGHKS, CDR2 YYEKEE (reference sequence). The CDR3 extends over 13 amino acids. CDR3 sequence (DNA): TGTGCCAGCAGCTTGCTGAAGAACACTGAAGCTTTCTTT. This codes for CASSLLKNTEAFF.

This chain joins TRBV28 and TRBJ1-1, with D unclear. CDR1 is MDHEN, CDR2 SYDVKM, per germline. This CDR3 spans 16 amino acids. Trimming removed 3 bases at V and 2 bases at J, with 16 bases between. The CDR3, as DNA: TGTGCCAGCAGTTTGTTCCATGCTGAGCGAAACACTGAAGCTTTCTTT. It codes for CASSLFHAERNTEAFF. Together with reference TRBV28 and TRBJ1-1, the CDR3 gives the full variable domain: DVKVTQSSRYLVKRTGEKVFLECVQDMDHENMFWYRQDPGLGLRLIYFSYDVKMKEKGDIPEGYSVSREKKERFSLILESASTNQTSMYLCASSLFHAERNTEAFFGQGTRLTVV.

This chain joins TRBV5-4 and TRBJ2-1; TRBD2 agrees at 9 bases. V was pared by 2 bases and J by 0 bases, with 9 bases of the junction left unmatched. The CDR3 covers 18 residues. Looked up from germline, CDR1 is SGHNT and CDR2 is YYREEE (reference sequence). The CDR3 spells CASSFRIAGAVSYNEQFF. Here the CDR3 DNA reads TGTGCCAGCAGCTTTAGGATAGCGGGAGCGGTCTCCTACAATGAGCAGTTCTTC.

This clonotype was observed a handful of times. V is TRBV7-2 and J is TRBJ2-1; no clear D. The germline gives CDR1 SGHTA, CDR2 FQGNSA. This CDR3 comprises 16 residues. The V gene lost 5 bases and the J gene lost 2 bases, with 16 bases spanning the gap. The CDR3 coding sequence is TGTGCCAGCAGCCCCAATGTCGTCTTCCCCTACAATGAGCAGTTCTTC. As protein: CASSPNVVFPYNEQFF.